Listed below are T cell receptor beta chains from one sample, sequenced in a study of STAT5B mutations in CD4+ large granular lymphocyte leukemia. Sequenced by immunoSEQ multiplex PCR; TCRdb stores in-frame clones only, minus some. Of over 30,000 clones detected, less than 85% appear once; the ten largest clones hold more than 6%. What was sequenced was CD4+ T cells from blood buffy coats. These TCRs come from a human donor in good health. Each CDR3 is given with its conserved first and last residue. The order of the fields is D gene, V gene, J gene, clone size, CDR3 DNA, CDR3 protein. A D gene is named only where the DNA matches it firmly. Clone size appears in some rows only: once, few, many, or a class for an expanded clone.

>TRBD2|TRBV7-2|TRBJ2-1|NA
TGTGCCAGCAGACCAGCGGGAGGGGGTTCCTACAATGAGCAGTTCTTC
CASRPAGGGSYNEQFF
>NA|TRBV11-2|TRBJ2-2|NA
TGTGCCAGCAGCTTATTTGGACACAACACCGGGGAGCTGTTTTTT
CASSLFGHNTGELFF
>TRBD1|TRBV5-8|TRBJ2-5|NA
TGTGCCAGCAGCGGGGGGACAGGGGGTCGAGAGACCCAGTACTTC
CASSGGTGGRETQYF
>TRBD2|TRBV7-2|TRBJ2-2|once
TGTGCCAGCAGACTAGCGGGAGGCGGCACCGGGGAGCTGTTTTTT
CASRLAGGGTGELFF
>NA|TRBV5-1|TRBJ2-7|NA
TGCGCCAGCAGCTTGAGGCCAGACACGTCCTACGAGCAGTACTTC
CASSLRPDTSYEQYF
>TRBD1|TRBV5-1|TRBJ2-7|NA
TGCGCCAGCAGCCGGATGGACAGGGGATACGAGCAGTACTTC
CASSRMDRGYEQYF
>NA|TRBV29-1|TRBJ2-3|once
TGCAGCGTCTCCTTCTTCGTGGTGGGGGTAGCAGATACGCAGTATTTT
CSVSFFVVGVADTQYF
>NA|TRBV9|TRBJ2-2|NA
TGTGCCAGCGGACGGGCTAGCTCGGACACCGGGGAGCTGTTTTTT
CASGRASSDTGELFF
>TRBD2|TRBV19|TRBJ2-1|NA
TGTGCCAGTAGTATTAGCTCCGGGGGCAGGATAGCGGGAGGACAAGAGCAGTTCTTC
CASSISSGGRIAGGQEQFF
>NA|TRBV5-5|TRBJ1-2|NA
TGTGCCAGCAGCTTGGAAGTCAGGTCGGGCTACACCTTC
CASSLEVRSGYTF
>TRBD2|TRBV5-1|TRBJ2-3|NA
TGCGCCAGCAGCTTGTACGCTAGCGGGATGGGGCTTGCAGATACGCAGTATTTT
CASSLYASGMGLADTQYF
>TRBD1|TRBV7-2|TRBJ1-3|once
TGTGCCAGCAGCTCTGGGACAGGGCTTGGAAACACCATATATTTT
CASSSGTGLGNTIYF
>TRBD2|TRBV5-1|TRBJ2-3|once
TGCGCCAGCAGGTGGAGCGGGGTGGGAGATACGCAGTATTTT
CASRWSGVGDTQYF
>NA|TRBV7-2|TRBJ2-7|NA
TGTGCCAGCAGCTTTAATGAGGGCTACGAGCAGTACTTC
CASSFNEGYEQYF
>NA|TRBV7-3|TRBJ2-3|NA
TGTGCCAGCAGCTTTCAGCGGGGCACAGATACGCAGTATTTT
CASSFQRGTDTQYF
>NA|TRBV5-1|TRBJ2-2|few
TGCGCCAGCAGCTTCTTCGACGCGAGTACCGGGGAGCTGTTTTTT
CASSFFDASTGELFF
>NA|TRBV7-2|TRBJ2-2|NA
TGTGCCAGCAGCTTGCTAGCGAACACCGGGGAGCTGTTTTTT
CASSLLANTGELFF
>NA|TRBV7-2|TRBJ1-2|once
TGTGCCAGCAGCCCCATATCCGGGGCTGGCTACACCTTC
CASSPISGAGYTF
>NA|TRBV27|TRBJ2-7|once
TGTGCCAGCAGTCCCAGGGGGGGCGTCGGCTATCTCTACGAGCAGTACTTC
CASSPRGGVGYLYEQYF
>TRBD2|TRBV2|TRBJ2-2|once
TGTGCCAGCAGTCCCAGGACTAGCGGCACCGGGGAGCTGTTTTTT
CASSPRTSGTGELFF
>NA|TRBV5-1|TRBJ2-3|few
TGCGCCAGCAGCTTGGTTGGCGAAACAGATACGCAGTATTTT
CASSLVGETDTQYF
>TRBD1|TRBV7-9|TRBJ1-4|NA
TGTGCCAGCAGCCCGACGACAGGGGCGCAGGGAAAACTGTTTTTT
CASSPTTGAQGKLFF
>NA|TRBV7-2|TRBJ2-2|few
TGTGCCAGCAGCTTAGTTCGAGGGAGCACCGGGGAGCTGTTTTTT
CASSLVRGSTGELFF
>NA|TRBV20-1|TRBJ1-2|few
TGCAGTGCGCCCGAGAATGGCTACACCTTC
CSAPENGYTF
>NA|TRBV18|TRBJ1-4|NA
TGTGCCAGCTCACCACCGAGCAGGGGAGGTGAAAAACTGTTTTTT
CASSPPSRGGEKLFF
>TRBD2|TRBV2|TRBJ2-1|once
TGTGCCAGCAGAGGCGGATTAGGACTAGCGGGGGGGCCTTCCAATGAGCAGTTCTTC
CASRGGLGLAGGPSNEQFF
>TRBD1|TRBV5-1|TRBJ1-1|few
TGCGCCAGTGGACAGGGGGTTAACACTGAAGCTTTCTTT
CASGQGVNTEAFF
>TRBD1|TRBV4-3|TRBJ2-3|NA
TGCGCCAGCAGCCGTCGACAGGGAGAGGTTGCAGATACGCAGTATTTT
CASSRRQGEVADTQYF
>NA|TRBV12-5|TRBJ2-1|once
TGTGCTAGTGGTTTGGCCGGAGGGCCCTATGAGCAGTTCTTC
CASGLAGGPYEQFF
>NA|TRBV7-9|TRBJ2-2|NA
TGTGCCAGCAGCTTAAAAAGGGGCCTAGCGAGTTTCACCGGGGAGCTGTTTTTT
CASSLKRGLASFTGELFF
>TRBD2|TRBV19|TRBJ2-5|once
TGTGCCAGTAGTATCGGGTTGACTAGCGGGAGAGAGACCCAGTACTTC
CASSIGLTSGRETQYF
>TRBD1|TRBV5-1|TRBJ2-1|NA
TGCGCCAGCAGCCGGGGACAGGCGACCCACAATGAGCAGTTCTTC
CASSRGQATHNEQFF
>TRBD2|TRBV7-2|TRBJ2-3|NA
TGTGCCAGCAGCTTGCGGGCCGGGAGGACAGATACGCAGTATTTT
CASSLRAGRTDTQYF
>TRBD2|TRBV25-1|TRBJ2-1|NA
TGTGCCAGCAGTGAATATGGAAGCGGGACCTACAATGAGCAGTTCTTC
CASSEYGSGTYNEQFF
>NA|TRBV2|TRBJ2-7|NA
TGTGCCAGCAAGGTCGTGGCGTCCCGCGAGCAGTACTTC
CASKVVASREQYF
>NA|TRBV7-9|TRBJ2-1|few
TGTGCCAGCAGCGCTGCCAGTGAGCAGTTCTTC
CASSAASEQFF
>NA|TRBV15|TRBJ1-5|NA
TGTGCCACCAGCACCGGGACAACAAGCAATCAGCCCCAGCATTTT
CATSTGTTSNQPQHF
>NA|TRBV18|TRBJ1-4|few
TGTGCCAGCTCCCCCTCGGTGGGAACTAATGAAAAACTGTTTTTT
CASSPSVGTNEKLFF
>TRBD1|TRBV5-1|TRBJ2-1|NA
TGCGCCAGCAGCGCCGGGACAGGGGGCCTAAATGAGCAGTTCTTC
CASSAGTGGLNEQFF
>NA|TRBV4-1|TRBJ2-7|NA
TGCGCCAGCAGCCAAGGGGCCCAACTAGAATACGAGCAGTACTTC
CASSQGAQLEYEQYF